This T cell receptor beta chain was recorded in a study of blood T cells in healthy people across ages. Study observations and caveats: More naive CD4+ cells and higher diversity marked long-lived donors relative to aged donors. Since the PBMCs were unsorted, naive and antigen-experienced cells could not be conclusively compared.

Per-sample PBMC isolation yielded at least 6.5 million cells. Next came a second PCR, run for roughly 6 to 11 cycles, which used a sample-barcoded 5' primer along with a J-beta primer mix. Template switching added a 12-random-nucleotide identifier to every cDNA molecule. TCRdb recomputed calls from the 5' RACE reads with MiXCR, one row per CDR3 protein. The sample lists 850,000 to 1,000,000 distinct CDR3 sequences; under 50% were seen once. This clonotype was seen just once. Its antigen is unidentified. What was sequenced was blood. The source is a man younger than 40 in good health.

CDR3 loop: CATSDLGTGGNEQFF. As DNA, the CDR3 is TGTGCCACCAGTGATCTAGGGACAGGGGGGAACGAGCAGTTCTTC. V gene TRBV24-1 combines with J gene TRBJ2-1, with 11 bases aligning to TRBD1. Germline CDR1 KGHDR, CDR2 SFDVKD. V shed 3 bases, J shed 10 bases, and the junction held 7 bases outside the gene matches. The CDR3 length is 15 residues.